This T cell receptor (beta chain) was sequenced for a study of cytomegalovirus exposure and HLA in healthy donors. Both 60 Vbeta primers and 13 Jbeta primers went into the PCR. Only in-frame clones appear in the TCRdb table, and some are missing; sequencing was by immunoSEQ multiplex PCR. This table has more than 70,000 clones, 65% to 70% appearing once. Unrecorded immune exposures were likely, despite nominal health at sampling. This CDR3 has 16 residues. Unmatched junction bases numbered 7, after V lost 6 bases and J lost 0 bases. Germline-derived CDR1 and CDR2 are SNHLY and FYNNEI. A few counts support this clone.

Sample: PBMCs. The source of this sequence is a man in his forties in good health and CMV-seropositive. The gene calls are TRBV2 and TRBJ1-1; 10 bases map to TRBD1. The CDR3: CASRLTGTGVNTEAFF. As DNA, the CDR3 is TGTGCCAGCAGGCTGACAGGGACAGGGGTGAACACTGAAGCTTTCTTT. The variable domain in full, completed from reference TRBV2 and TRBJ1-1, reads EPEVTQTPSHQVTQMGQEVILRCVPISNHLYFYWYRQILGQKVEFLVSFYNNEISEKSEIFDDQFSVERPDGSNFTLKIRSTKLEDSAMYFCASRLTGTGVNTEAFFGQGTRLTVV.